This T cell receptor (beta chain) is drawn from a study of blood T cell repertoires in COVID-19 (dated by TCRdb to the early 2020s). As for the study more broadly: Recovered participants in ImmuneRACE Cohort 3 were defined by two consecutive negative NP/OP PCR tests, clearance by a healthcare professional, or resolution of symptoms. Samples from collaborators originated in the United States, Italy and Spain and spanned both the acute and convalescent phases of COVID-19. The prospective study material was composed of cDNA or gDNA derived from T cells, B-cell-depleted T cells, or PBMCs. Subjects who had been exposed to COVID-19, were actively infected with it, or had recovered from it provided the deeply sampled blood TCRbeta repertoires that made up the dataset. A freely available public database, intended as a resource for researchers studying the immune response to SARS-CoV-2, is where the repertoires were released. Samples came from the ongoing ImmuneRACE study (first 160 participants) plus 1,254 subjects from 6 global collaborators. A de-identified subject ID, COVID-19 status, age in years and sex were almost always included in the sample metadata. Where available, HLA class I and class II types were taken from metadata supplied by the sample provider and were not determined by assay-based typing.

This clone has a handful of counts. What antigen it recognizes has not been identified. Per-nucleotide qualities are absent, and no much larger clonotype sits a single base away. Other nucleotide sequences from this sample produce the same CDR3. What the study reported, not specific to this receptor: The quantity of clinical and demographic metadata differed by source and by participant and was supplied without curation.

CDR1 and CDR2, looked up from the germline V gene, are MDHEN and SYDVKM. V is clipped by 1 base and J by 0 bases, and the sequence between their germline boundaries is 6 bases long. The CDR3 holds 15 amino acids from the cysteine to the phenylalanine. Just CDR3 DNA is preserved here, 45 bases in frame from base 1. Participants in the prospective study were aged roughly 18 to 100 years, lived in 20 to 25 United States geographic areas, and enrolled through a virtual design. In the prospective study, cohorts were assigned on the basis of participant-reported clinical history obtained from a screening survey and a study questionnaire. In the prospective study, mobile phlebotomists collected whole blood, serum and a nasopharyngeal or oropharyngeal swab from each participant. Prospective study participants could optionally give additional blood draws and questionnaires over an approximately two-month period. Blood samples from the prospective study were shipped frozen or at room temperature prior to DNA extraction.

The immunoSEQ Assay, a bias-controlled multiplex PCR, was used to amplify TCRbeta CDR3 regions from genomic DNA. Turning to the authors' computational methods: Nucleated cell counts per sample were estimated from amplification of reference gene primers within the assay. Sequence reads were collapsed and filtered to measure the absolute abundance of every unique TCRbeta CDR3 rearrangement. For each sample, productive Simpson clonality was calculated as the square root of Simpson's diversity index across productive rearrangements. TCRdb stores this immuneACCESS table with in-frame sequences only. Part of the clones is absent; in the studies checked, under half of the shortfall reflects unresolved V genes, and no reason is known for the rest. The D gene and trimming were derived from the DNA, and the V and J assignments and clone size from that table. The sample table holds over 110,000 clones, of which over 75% were seen once. The ten largest clonotypes hold approximately 4% of the sample.

The chain is made from TRBV28 and TRBJ1-4; a tentative D match to TRBD1 spans 5 bases. Sequences were obtained from PBMCs or T cells enriched from blood (not recorded which). The TCR comes from a man over 45 in a cohort exposed to, infected with or recovered from COVID-19 (not recorded which). DNA sequence: TGTGCCAGCAGTTTATCGACAGCAACTAATGAAAAACTGTTTTTT. This gives the protein CASSLSTATNEKLFF.